The 18 T cell receptor beta chains below all came from one sample that was sequenced in a study of blood T cell repertoires in COVID-19. The method was immunoSEQ multiplex PCR; TCRdb's version includes in-frame clones alone and lacks a portion of them. The profile shows some 66,000 clones, approximately 86% of them singletons. Material for sequencing was peripheral blood. These receptor sequences come from a man aged 55 to 70 with acute or convalescent COVID-19.

V usage is TRBV6-5 and J usage is TRBJ2-7, with 7 positions matching TRBD1. The CDR3 is 13 amino acids. The germline V gene has CDR1 MNHEY and CDR2 SVGAGI. V shed 6 bases, J shed 2 bases, and the junction held 4 bases outside the gene matches. CDR3 sequence reads: CASSVTGTYEQYV. Here the CDR3 DNA reads TGTGCCAGCAGCGTGACAGGGACCTACGAGCAGTACGTC.

This clone appeared a few times. The chain has TRBV18 and TRBJ2-7; no firm D call. With 0 bases removed from V and 0 bases from J, the gap between germline ends came to 9 bases. Looked up from germline, CDR1 is KGHSH and CDR2 is LQKENI. The CDR3 is 15 amino acids. The chain's CDR3 is CASSPPLGFSYEQYF. Written as DNA, the CDR3 is TGTGCCAGCTCACCACCTCTCGGTTTCTCCTACGAGCAGTACTTC.

The genes are TRBV7-2 and TRBJ1-1; D gene uncertain. The germline V gene has CDR1 SGHTA and CDR2 FQGNSA. The CDR3 is 10 residues long. V was shortened by 11 bases and J by 5 bases, with 9 bases between the two germline ends. The DNA for the CDR3 is TGTGCCTGCGGAGGAACTGAAGCTTTCTTT. Translated: CACGGTEAFF.

The V and J genes are TRBV7-8 and TRBJ1-6; no definite D call. V was shortened by 1 base and J by 9 bases, with 13 bases between the two germline ends. The CDR3 sequence is 15 residues long. CDR1 is SGHVS, CDR2 FQNEAQ, per germline. The CDR3 protein is CASSLEVRRRSPLHF. CDR3 DNA sequence: TGTGCCAGCAGCTTAGAGGTGAGGCGGCGTTCACCCCTCCACTTT.

The rearrangement joins TRBV6-2 or TRBV6-3 to TRBJ2-7; D is unclear. Germline CDR1 and CDR2: MNHEY and SVGEGT. V dropped 2 bases and J dropped 5 bases, with 4 bases sitting between them. The CDR3 consists of 11 residues. CDR3 nucleotide sequence: TGTGCCAGCAGTTACCTCCACGAGCAGTACTTC. It yields the protein CASSYLHEQYF.

There are a few counts of this clone. This sequence joins TRBV12-5 and TRBJ1-1, with a weak D call TRBD1 (5 bases). Germline CDR1 LGHNT, CDR2 FRNRAP. The CDR3 runs to 18 residues. Trimming removed 0 bases at V and 6 bases at J, with 23 bases between. CDR3 nucleotides: TGTGCTAGTGGTTTGGTAGTATCGACTACGGGAGGGGTTCCTGAAGCTTTCTTT. Translating gives CASGLVVSTTGGVPEAFF.

V is TRBV6-1 and J is TRBJ2-2; D unclear. The CDR3 contains 16 residues. In germline, CDR1 is MNHNS, CDR2 SASEGT. V dropped 2 bases and J dropped 0 bases, with 10 bases sitting between them. Written as DNA, the CDR3 is TGTGCCAGCAGTGAATTAACAATCTCGAACACCGGGGAGCTGTTTTTT. Its translation: CASSELTISNTGELFF.

The CDR3 bases are TGTGCCAGCAGCCAGGGGATAGAGGGGGGCTACACCTTC. Translated: CASSQGIEGGYTF. The chain uses TRBV5-6 and TRBJ1-2; weak D call: TRBD1 (6 bases). The CDR3 runs 13 residues. Per the germline V gene, CDR1 is SGHDT and CDR2 is YYEEEE. The ends were cut back, 4 bases at V and 8 bases at J, with 15 bases in the middle.

This chain links TRBV4-1 with TRBJ2-1; 9 bases are a match to TRBD2. The length of the CDR3 is 17 residues. Trimming took 4 bases from V and 2 from J; bases not matched to a gene: 9. Germline V lookup: CDR1 MGHRA, CDR2 YSYEKL. The CDR3 nucleotides read TGCGCCAGCAGCCCCGGACTAGCGCCTGTTCCCTACAATGAGCAGTTCTTC. Amino acids: CASSPGLAPVPYNEQFF.

The chain combines TRBV6-5 with TRBJ1-2; 9 positions agree with TRBD1. Per the germline V gene, CDR1 is MNHEY and CDR2 is SVGAGI. This CDR3 has 14 residues. V lost 6 bases to trimming and J lost 4 bases; unmatched junction nucleotides: 6. This CDR3 reads CASSPDRGGYGYTF. The DNA of the CDR3 is TGTGCCAGCAGCCCGGACAGGGGAGGCTATGGCTACACCTTC.

This clone is a singleton in its sample. CDR3 residues: CASSIPASGTEAFF. Written as DNA, the CDR3 is TGTGCCAGTAGTATCCCGGCATCAGGCACTGAAGCTTTCTTT. The gene calls are TRBV19 and TRBJ1-1; D uncertain. The CDR3 sequence is 14 residues long. Trimming stripped 3 bases from V and 4 bases from J, with 12 bases between. CDR1 is LNHDA, CDR2 SQIVND, per germline (reference sequence).

The CDR3 region is CASRDRQGAGELFF. The CDR3 DNA is TGTGCCAGCAGAGATCGACAGGGGGCCGGGGAGCTGTTTTTT. The gene calls are TRBV6-5 and TRBJ2-2; 9 bases fit TRBD1. Trimming took 6 bases from V and 6 from J; bases not matched to a gene: 5. CDR1 is MNHEY and CDR2 is SVGAGI in the germline V gene. The CDR3 extends over 14 amino acids.

The V and J genes are TRBV7-8 and TRBJ1-5; the match to TRBD1 covers 8 bases. This CDR3 comprises 15 residues. The V segment lost 4 bases and the J segment 1 base; nucleotides outside the gene matches: 3. Germline V lookup: CDR1 SGHVS, CDR2 FQNEAQ. CDR3 sequence: CASSSQGGSNQPQHF. The CDR3 nucleotides read TGTGCCAGCAGCTCACAGGGGGGAAGCAATCAGCCCCAGCATTTT.

The rearrangement links TRBV9 to TRBJ1-3, with 10 bases identical to TRBD1. The V gene end was trimmed by 3 bases and the J gene end by 4 bases; junction bases not matched to a gene: 4. CDR1 is SGDLS and CDR2 is YYNGEE in the germline V gene. This CDR3 is built from 15 residues. The CDR3 DNA follows: TGTGCCAGCAGCGGTGACAGGGGGCTAGGAAACACCATATATTTT. Its protein is CASSGDRGLGNTIYF.

This chain joins TRBV6-1 and TRBJ1-3; D unresolved. CDR1 is MNHNS, CDR2 SASEGT, per germline. The CDR3 spans 14 residues. V was shortened by 3 bases and J by 2 bases, with 8 bases between the two germline ends. DNA for the CDR3: TGTGCCAGCAGTGAGGCGGGAGCTGGAAACACCATATATTTT. It translates to CASSEAGAGNTIYF.

This rearrangement joins TRBV30 to TRBJ2-6; D unresolved. Germline V gene lookup returns CDR1 GTSNPN and CDR2 SVGIG (reference sequence). This CDR3 is 13 amino acids long. The V end was cut by 4 bases, the J end by 2 bases, with 6 bases between. DNA for the CDR3: TGTGCCTGGACTACTCCTGGGGCCAACGTCCTGACTTTC. Translating gives CAWTTPGANVLTF.

This chain joins TRBV4-2 and TRBJ2-5; D call uncertain. Trimming cost V 6 bases and J 5 bases, with 7 bases left between them. CDR1 and CDR2 (germline): LGHNA, YNFKEQ. This CDR3 contains 11 residues. Here the CDR3 DNA reads TGTGCCAGCAGACTCGAGGAGACCCAGTACTTC. Protein: CASRLEETQYF.

The rearrangement links TRBV6-5 to TRBJ1-2; 11 bases fit TRBD1. The V and J ends lost 6 bases and 5 bases, in that order; junction bases with no gene match: 2. Germline CDR1 MNHEY, CDR2 SVGAGI. This CDR3 has 13 amino acids. The CDR3 protein is CASRGTGGYGYTF. CDR3 in DNA: TGTGCCAGCAGGGGGACAGGGGGTTATGGCTACACCTTC.